A selection of T cell receptor beta chains follows, all from one sample in a study of T cells in Graves' hyperthyroidism and ophthalmopathy. TCRdb called the multiplex PCR reads again in MiXCR, with one record for every CDR3 protein. The sample shows 130,000 to 150,000 distinct CDR3 sequences, approximately 20% of them seen only once. The sample comprised blood. The receptors originated from a woman between 50 and 59 years old with Graves' hyperthyroidism that later progressed to Graves' ophthalmopathy. CDR3s include the opening cysteine and the closing phenylalanine or tryptophan. The D gene is left open where the match is weak. Clone size, where shown, is once, few, many, or a class for clones that have expanded.

TRBD1 | TRBJ1-2 | many | TRBV12-3/TRBV12-4 | CASSKGQTNYGYTF | TGTGCCAGCAGTAAGGGACAGACTAACTATGGCTACACCTTC
TRBD1 | TRBJ1-2 | few | TRBV28 | CASSLEGTGGYGYTF | TGTGCCAGCAGTTTAGAGGGGACAGGGGGTTATGGCTACACCTTC
TRBD1 | TRBJ1-2 | . | TRBV5-4 | CASSSDPGQGEVYGYTF | TGTGCCAGCAGCTCCGATCCGGGACAGGGGGAAGTCTATGGCTACACCTTC
. | TRBJ1-4 | many | TRBV20-1 | CSAREARRQDWEKLFF | TGCAGTGCTAGAGAGGCACGTCGACAGGATTGGGAAAAACTGTTTTTT
TRBD1 | TRBJ1-1 | . | TRBV28 | CASSFLGQGPIAFF | TGTGCCAGCAGTTTTTTGGGACAGGGACCTATTGCTTTCTTT
TRBD2 | TRBJ2-7 | many | TRBV18 | CASSPTSGSKYYEQYF | TGTGCCAGCTCCCCTACTAGCGGTAGTAAGTACTACGAGCAGTACTTC
. | TRBJ2-1 | many | TRBV29-1 | CSVEDPLRNNEQFF | TGCAGCGTTGAAGACCCCCTAAGAAACAATGAGCAGTTCTTC
. | TRBJ2-6 | many | TRBV6-1 | CASSPQGPFNSGANVLTF | TGTGCCAGCAGTCCCCAGGGGCCCTTCAACTCTGGGGCCAACGTCCTGACTTTC
TRBD2 | TRBJ2-7 | . | TRBV19 | CASSIRPGLAGSNEQYF | TGTGCCAGTAGTATACGGCCGGGACTAGCGGGCTCCAACGAGCAGTACTTC
TRBD1 | TRBJ1-2 | many | TRBV6-1 | CASRGQGGNYGYTF | TGTGCCAGCAGAGGACAGGGAGGGAACTATGGCTACACCTTC
TRBD2 | TRBJ2-5 | . | TRBV6-1 | CASSEKGSGRQTQYF | TGTGCCAGCAGTGAAAAGGGTAGCGGGAGACAGACCCAGTACTTC
. | TRBJ1-4 | many | TRBV15 | CATSRRQATNEKLFF | TGTGCCACCAGCAGAAGACAGGCAACTAATGAAAAACTGTTTTTT
TRBD1 | TRBJ1-1 | . | TRBV18 | CASSPSVHRGMGAEAFF | TGTGCCAGCTCACCATCTGTTCACAGGGGTATGGGAGCTGAAGCTTTCTTT
. | TRBJ2-1 | few | TRBV28 | CASTEAGLSNEQFF | TGTGCCAGCACTGAGGCCGGTCTGTCTAATGAGCAGTTCTTC
. | TRBJ1-1 | many | TRBV3-1 | CASSRSGGNREAFF | TGTGCCAGCAGCCGGTCCGGGGGCAATCGTGAAGCTTTCTTT
. | TRBJ1-1 | few | TRBV10-1 | CASSEGRYTEAFF | TGCGCCAGCAGTGAAGGCCGATACACTGAAGCTTTCTTT
TRBD1 | TRBJ2-3 | few | TRBV5-1 | CASSSMTGTGTQYF | TGCGCCAGCAGCTCAATGACAGGGACAGGTACGCAGTATTTT
TRBD2 | TRBJ2-7 | . | TRBV14 | CASSPGLAIIYEQYF | TGTGCCAGCAGTCCAGGACTAGCTATAATCTACGAGCAGTACTTC
. | TRBJ2-7 | . | TRBV2 | CASSESLGYEQYF | TGTGCCAGCAGTGAATCGCTTGGGTACGAGCAGTACTTC
TRBD2 | TRBJ2-3 | . | TRBV5-6 | CASSLASAIAGLDTQYF | TGCGCCAGCAGCTTGGCCTCCGCAATAGCGGGACTCGATACGCAGTATTTT
TRBD1 | TRBJ2-3 | few | TRBV5-5 | CASSGGQGVGTDTQYF | TGTGCCAGCAGCGGGGGACAGGGAGTTGGCACAGATACGCAGTATTTT
TRBD2 | TRBJ2-7 | many | TRBV28 | CASSLSSRGRVSYEQYF | TGTGCCAGCAGTTTAAGCTCGCGCGGGAGGGTTTCCTACGAGCAGTACTTC
. | TRBJ2-2 | . | TRBV20-1 | CSARGLLDTGELFF | TGCAGTGCTAGAGGGCTACTGGATACCGGGGAGCTGTTTTTT
TRBD1 | TRBJ2-2 | many | TRBV3-1 | CASSPRQGEATGELFF | TGTGCCAGCAGCCCTAGACAGGGGGAGGCTACCGGGGAGCTGTTTTTT
. | TRBJ2-1 | . | TRBV18 | CASSQFQGIDEQFF | TGTGCCAGCTCCCAGTTCCAGGGTATCGATGAGCAGTTCTTC
TRBD2 | TRBJ2-2 | few | TRBV6-1 | CASISSGTGELFF | TGTGCCAGCATTTCTAGCGGAACCGGGGAGCTGTTTTTT
. | TRBJ2-5 | once | TRBV19 | CASSILGQKETQYF | TGTGCCAGTAGTATATTAGGGCAGAAAGAGACCCAGTACTTC
TRBD2 | TRBJ2-7 | . | TRBV11-2 | CASSGPGGTSGYEQYF | TGTGCCAGCAGCGGCCCCGGTGGGACTAGCGGCTACGAGCAGTACTTC
. | TRBJ1-4 | many | TRBV28 | CASSFVGRNEKLFF | TGTGCCAGCAGTTTTGTGGGCCGCAATGAAAAACTGTTTTTT
. | TRBJ2-3 | few | TRBV7-9 | CASSLAIPGADTQYF | TGCGCCAGCAGCTTGGCCATTCCCGGGGCAGATACGCAGTATTTT
TRBD2 | TRBJ2-5 | few | TRBV20-1 | CSARGVWLAGGDETQYF | TGCAGTGCTAGAGGGGTTTGGCTAGCGGGAGGAGATGAGACCCAGTACTTC
TRBD1 | TRBJ2-1 | many | TRBV7-9 | CASSTIRDSGYEQFF | TGTGCCAGCAGCACCATCCGGGACAGTGGCTATGAGCAGTTCTTC
. | TRBJ1-2 | many | TRBV7-2 | CASSLLGGYTF | TGTGCCAGCAGTCTCCTAGGTGGCTACACCTTC
TRBD1 | TRBJ2-7 | many | TRBV4-2 | CASSQVGTGEYEQYF | TGTGCCAGCAGCCAAGTCGGGACAGGGGAGTACGAGCAGTACTTC
. | TRBJ2-7 | many | TRBV6-5 | CASSYRIYEQYF | TGTGCCAGCAGTTACCGGATCTACGAGCAGTACTTC
TRBD2 | TRBJ2-5 | many | TRBV5-5 | CASSLTSVGTQYF | TGTGCCAGCAGCTTGACTAGCGTCGGGACCCAGTACTTC
TRBD1 | TRBJ1-2 | few | TRBV5-1 | CASSYVPGQESPRGYGYTF | TGCGCCAGCAGTTACGTCCCGGGACAGGAGAGCCCAAGGGGGTATGGCTACACCTTC
. | TRBJ1-2 | many | TRBV18 | CASSPSDYYGYTF | TGTGCCAGCTCACCATCGGATTACTATGGCTACACCTTC
. | TRBJ1-5 | many | TRBV7-6 | CASRRGPNQPQHF | TGTGCCAGCAGAAGAGGGCCTAATCAGCCCCAGCATTTT
TRBD2 | TRBJ2-1 | many | TRBV20-1 | CSVGGSGTSGFDEQFF | TGCAGTGTAGGTGGTTCAGGGACTAGCGGGTTCGATGAGCAGTTCTTC
TRBD1 | TRBJ1-5 | many | TRBV28 | CASKQGTQPQHF | TGTGCCAGCAAACAGGGGACTCAGCCCCAGCATTTT
. | TRBJ2-7 | many | TRBV20-1 | CSALIPTSTYEQYF | TGCAGTGCTCTTATCCCTACTTCCACCTACGAGCAGTACTTC
. | TRBJ1-6 | many | TRBV28 | CASSPPPPGPLHF | TGTGCCAGCAGTCCCCCGCCGCCCGGACCCCTCCACTTT
TRBD2 | TRBJ2-7 | many | TRBV27 | CASRRFAGGQDEQYF | TGTGCCAGCAGACGTTTTGCGGGAGGTCAGGACGAGCAGTACTTC
TRBD1 | TRBJ2-3 | . | TRBV28 | CASRGQGRTDTQYF | TGTGCCAGCAGGGGACAGGGGAGAACAGATACGCAGTATTTT
. | TRBJ2-5 | few | TRBV7-3 | CASSLQGQETQYF | TGTGCCAGCAGCTTACAGGGCCAAGAGACCCAGTACTTC
TRBD2 | TRBJ2-2 | many | TRBV30 | CACPQGLAGATTGELFF | TGTGCCTGTCCGCAGGGGCTAGCGGGAGCGACCACCGGGGAGCTGTTTTTT
. | TRBJ1-5 | many | TRBV6-1 | CASADDGAYNQPQHF | TGTGCCAGCGCGGACGACGGTGCCTACAATCAGCCCCAGCATTTT
. | TRBJ2-1 | many | TRBV30 | CAWSRREQFF | TGTGCCTGGAGCAGGCGTGAGCAGTTCTTC
. | TRBJ2-7 | many | TRBV6-1 | CASRDFYEQYF | TGTGCCAGCAGGGACTTCTACGAGCAGTACTTC
TRBD1 | TRBJ1-2 | few | TRBV7-2 | CASSLAGQGIDYTF | TGTGCCAGCAGCTTAGCGGGACAGGGAATAGACTACACCTTC
TRBD2 | TRBJ2-7 | many | TRBV7-9 | CASSLELTSGRTPYEQYF | TGTGCCAGCAGCTTAGAGTTAACTAGCGGGAGGACGCCCTACGAGCAGTACTTC
TRBD1 | TRBJ2-7 | . | TRBV5-1 | CASSRGTGVGEQYF | TGCGCCAGCAGCCGTGGGACAGGGGTGGGCGAGCAGTACTTC
TRBD2 | TRBJ2-5 | . | TRBV7-9 | CASSGGLAGSETQYF | TGTGCCAGCAGCGGGGGACTAGCGGGATCAGAGACCCAGTACTTC
. | TRBJ2-1 | . | TRBV28 | CASSQEHQSYNEQFF | TGTGCCAGCAGTCAGGAACACCAGTCCTACAATGAGCAGTTCTTC
. | TRBJ1-5 | many | TRBV12-3/TRBV12-4 | CASGRRENQPQHF | TGTGCCAGCGGGAGACGGGAGAATCAGCCCCAGCATTTT
TRBD1 | TRBJ1-1 | . | TRBV6-1 | CASSPGTVSFTGAFF | TGTGCCAGCAGCCCCGGGACAGTCTCCTTCACAGGGGCTTTCTTT
TRBD2 | TRBJ2-2 | . | TRBV19 | CASLGRGDYDNTEELFF | TGTGCCAGTCTCGGGAGAGGGGACTACGACAACACCGAGGAGCTGTTTTTT
. | TRBJ1-1 | many | TRBV6-1 | CASTSIGQNTEAFF | TGTGCCAGCACATCGATAGGGCAGAACACTGAAGCTTTCTTT
. | TRBJ2-5 | few | TRBV5-4 | CASSTGRETQYF | TGTGCCAGCAGCACAGGTCGAGAGACCCAGTACTTC